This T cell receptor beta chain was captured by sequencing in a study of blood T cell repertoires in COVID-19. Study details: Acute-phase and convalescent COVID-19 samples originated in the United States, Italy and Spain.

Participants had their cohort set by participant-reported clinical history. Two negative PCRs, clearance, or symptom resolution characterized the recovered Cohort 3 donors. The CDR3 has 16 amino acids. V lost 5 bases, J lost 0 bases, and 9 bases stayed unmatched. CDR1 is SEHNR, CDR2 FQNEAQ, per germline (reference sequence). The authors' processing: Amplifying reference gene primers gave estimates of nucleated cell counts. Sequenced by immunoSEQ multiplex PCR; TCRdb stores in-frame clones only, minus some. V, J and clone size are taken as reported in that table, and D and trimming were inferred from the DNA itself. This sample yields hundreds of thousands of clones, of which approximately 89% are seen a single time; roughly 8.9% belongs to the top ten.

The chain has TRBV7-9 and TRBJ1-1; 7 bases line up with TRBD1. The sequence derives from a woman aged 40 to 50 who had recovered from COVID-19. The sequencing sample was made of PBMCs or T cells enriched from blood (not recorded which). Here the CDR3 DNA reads TGTGCCAGCAGCCCCCGGGACAGCATCATGAACACTGAAGCTTTCTTT. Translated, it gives CASSPRDSIMNTEAFF. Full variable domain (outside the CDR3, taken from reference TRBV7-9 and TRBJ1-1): DTGVSQNPRHKITKRGQNVTFRCDPISEHNRLYWYRQTLGQGPEFLTYFQNEAQLEKSRLLSDRFSAERPKGSFSTLEIQRTEQGDSAMYLCASSPRDSIMNTEAFFGQGTRLTVV.